The T cell receptor (beta chain) described here comes from a study of T cells after somatic rescue of genetic block. The protocol was immunoSEQ multiplex PCR, while the TCRdb copy is restricted to in-frame clones and leaves out a portion. Here the sample spans some 13,000 clones, roughly 72% being singletons. Germline values: CDR1 GTSNPN, CDR2 SVGIG (reference sequence). V was shortened by 2 bases and J by 6 bases, with 16 bases between the two germline ends. The CDR3 covers 14 residues. There are a few counts of this clone. The sample comprised peripheral blood mononuclear cells (PBMCs). The receptor was isolated from a boy aged 5-17 years. The rearrangement uses TRBV30 and TRBJ2-5, with D possibly TRBD2 on 6 matching bases. CDR3 in DNA: TGTGCCTGGAGTATCCGGGACTTCTTACAGACCCAGTACTTC. This translates into CAWSIRDFLQTQYF.